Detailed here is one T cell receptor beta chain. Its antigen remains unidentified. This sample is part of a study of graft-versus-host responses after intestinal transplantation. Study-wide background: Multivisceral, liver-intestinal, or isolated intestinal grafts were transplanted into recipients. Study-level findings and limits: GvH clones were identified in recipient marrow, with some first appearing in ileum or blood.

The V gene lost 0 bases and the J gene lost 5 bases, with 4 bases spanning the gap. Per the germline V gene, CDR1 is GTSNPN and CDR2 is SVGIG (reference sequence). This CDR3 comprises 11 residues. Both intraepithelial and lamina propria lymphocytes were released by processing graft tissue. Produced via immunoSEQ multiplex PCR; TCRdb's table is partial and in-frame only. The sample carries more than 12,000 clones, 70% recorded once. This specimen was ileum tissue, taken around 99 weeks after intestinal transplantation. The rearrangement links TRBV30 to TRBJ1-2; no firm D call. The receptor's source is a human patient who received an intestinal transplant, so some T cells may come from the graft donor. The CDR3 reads CAWSVQYGYTF. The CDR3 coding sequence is TGTGCCTGGAGTGTGCAGTATGGCTACACCTTC.